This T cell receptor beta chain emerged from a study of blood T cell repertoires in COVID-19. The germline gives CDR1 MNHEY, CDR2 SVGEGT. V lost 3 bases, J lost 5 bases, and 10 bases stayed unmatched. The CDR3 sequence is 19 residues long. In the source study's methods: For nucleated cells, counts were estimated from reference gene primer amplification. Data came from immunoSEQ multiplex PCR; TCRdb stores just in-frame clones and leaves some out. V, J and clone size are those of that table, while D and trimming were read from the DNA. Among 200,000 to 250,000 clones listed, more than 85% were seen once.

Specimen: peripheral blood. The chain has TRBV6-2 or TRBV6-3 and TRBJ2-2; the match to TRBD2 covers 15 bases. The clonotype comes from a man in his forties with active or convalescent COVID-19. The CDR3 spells CASSYHRTSGRAKTGELFF. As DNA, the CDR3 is TGTGCCAGCAGTTATCACCGGACTAGCGGGAGGGCAAAAACCGGGGAGCTGTTTTTT.